This T cell receptor (beta chain) was observed in a study of blood T cell repertoires in COVID-19. Clones were read by immunoSEQ multiplex PCR, and TCRdb kept only the in-frame ones, dropping some. Altogether some 40,000 clones are present, over 75% being singletons, with the ten largest covering less than 10%. This CDR3 comprises 16 residues. Trimming took off 3 bases at V and 4 bases at J, with 19 bases between the two ends. Germline-derived CDR1 and CDR2 are SGHTS and YDEGEE. Sequences were obtained from peripheral blood. The TCR was taken from a human donor in a cohort sampled during active COVID-19. J is TRBJ1-1 and V is TRBV5-8, with D tentatively TRBD1 (5 bases). The CDR3 here is CASSSRQFFGSTEAFF. Here the CDR3 DNA reads TGTGCCAGCAGCTCTAGACAGTTTTTCGGGAGCACTGAAGCTTTCTTT.